The 6 T cell receptor beta chains below were found in one sample sequenced in a study of vaccination effects on CD4 cells after COVID-19 (dated by TCRdb to 2021 to 2024). The ViraFEST assay stimulated PBMC with viral peptide pools and then used TCR sequencing to identify antigen-specific CD4+ T cell clonotypes by expansion. After around eleven days of culture, CD4+ T cells were isolated with the EasySep CD4+ T cell isolation kit. Convalescent patients had PCR-confirmed SARS-CoV-2 infection between March and December 2020, before Alpha, Beta and Delta variants emerged in the United States. Which antigens these TCRs recognize remains unknown. The library was prepared using the immunoSEQ multiplex PCR assay. As stored in TCRdb, this immuneACCESS dataset retains in-frame rearrangements with V and J assigned. A fraction of the clones does not appear; measured against another copy, unresolved V genes explain less than half of the discrepancy, and the remainder lacks a known reason. The sample includes about 70,000 clones, with around 70% observed a single time. The biggest ten clones account for less than 5.5% of the sample.

The input for sequencing was CD4+ T cells from PBMCs cultured with HIV peptides, taken before COVID-19 vaccination. The cell subset or site tag for this specimen amounts to: HIV-1 Nef peptide pool negative control/reference culture. The receptors here all came from a human donor who had a prior SARS-CoV-2 infection.

This chain uses TRBV11-2 with TRBJ2-1, with TRBD2 matching 8 bases. The germline V gene encodes CDR1 SGHAT and CDR2 FQNNGV. The CDR3 has 14 amino acids. With V trimmed by 1 base and J by 8 bases, 4 bases remained unmatched. CDR3 coding DNA: TGTGCCAGCAGCTTAGCGGGAGGGCCTTATGAGCAGTTCTTC. Protein: CASSLAGGPYEQFF.

The genes are TRBV2 and TRBJ1-1; D unclear. V was trimmed by 5 bases and J by 1 base, leaving 11 bases between them. The germline V gene encodes CDR1 SNHLY and CDR2 FYNNEI. There are 14 residues in the CDR3. CDR3 sequence: CASSLEWGNTEAFF. The CDR3 nucleotides read TGTGCCAGCAGTCTAGAGTGGGGGAACACTGAAGCTTTCTTT.

The V call is TRBV5-5, the J call TRBJ1-6; 7 positions match TRBD1. Trimming at V came to 6 bases and at J to 10 bases, leaving 10 bases not matched to a gene. The CDR3 length is 14 residues. Per germline, CDR1 SGHKS and CDR2 YYEKEE (reference sequence). CDR3 protein: CASTAYTGDSPLHF. CDR3 nucleotide sequence: TGTGCCAGCACCGCATACACAGGGGACTCACCCCTCCACTTT.

This chain uses TRBV19 with TRBJ2-2; the D gene is possibly TRBD1 (6 bases). This CDR3 has 14 residues. Germline assignment: CDR1 LNHDA and CDR2 SQIVND (reference sequence). V lost 4 bases, J lost 7 bases, and 13 bases lay in between. For the CDR3, the DNA is TGTGCCAGTAGTAATTACAGGGCCAGCGGGGAGCTGTTTTTT. Translation gives CASSNYRASGELFF.

The chain combines TRBV5-1 with TRBJ2-3, with 11 bases matching TRBD2. This CDR3 comprises 15 residues. CDR1 is SGHRS and CDR2 is YFSETQ in the germline V gene. J was trimmed by 2 bases and V by 4 bases; bases with no gene match: 3. CDR3 bases: TGCGCCAGCAGCCGACTAGCGGGGATCACAGATACGCAGTATTTT. It encodes CASSRLAGITDTQYF. Full variable domain (missing parts from reference TRBV5-1 and TRBJ2-3): KAGVTQTPRYLIKTRGQQVTLSCSPISGHRSVSWYQQTPGQGLQFLFEYFSETQRNKGNFPGRFSGRQFSNSRSEMNVSTLELGDSALYLCASSRLAGITDTQYFGPGTRLTVL.

The rearrangement joins TRBV11-3 to TRBJ2-3, with D possibly being TRBD1 or TRBD2 (5 bases each). Germline loops: CDR1 SGHNT, CDR2 YENEEA. This CDR3 contains 14 residues. Trimming took off 5 bases at V and 4 bases at J, with 13 bases between the two ends. CDR3: CASSPDTSPDTQYF. In nucleotides, the CDR3 is TGTGCCAGCAGCCCGGACACTAGTCCAGATACGCAGTATTTT. Complete variable domain (other parts from reference TRBV11-3 and TRBJ2-3): EAGVVQSPRYKIIEKKQPVAFWCNPISGHNTLYWYLQNLGQGPELLIRYENEEAVDDSQLPKDRFSAERLKGVDSTLKIQPAELGDSAVYLCASSPDTSPDTQYFGPGTRLTVL.